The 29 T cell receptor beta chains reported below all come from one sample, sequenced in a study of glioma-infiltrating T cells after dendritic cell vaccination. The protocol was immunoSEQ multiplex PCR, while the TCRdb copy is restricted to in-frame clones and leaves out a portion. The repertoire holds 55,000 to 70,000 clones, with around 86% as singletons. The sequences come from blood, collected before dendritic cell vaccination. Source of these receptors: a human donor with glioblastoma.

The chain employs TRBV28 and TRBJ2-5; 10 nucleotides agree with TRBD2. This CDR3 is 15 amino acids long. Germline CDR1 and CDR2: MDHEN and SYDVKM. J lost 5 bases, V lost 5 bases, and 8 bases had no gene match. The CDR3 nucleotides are TGTGCCAGCAGTCTCGGGACTAGCGTGAGGGAGACCCAGTACTTC. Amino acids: CASSLGTSVRETQYF.

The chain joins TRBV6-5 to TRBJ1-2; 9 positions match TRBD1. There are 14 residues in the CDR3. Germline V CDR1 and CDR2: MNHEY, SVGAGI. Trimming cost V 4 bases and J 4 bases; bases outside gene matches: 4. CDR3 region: CASSSTGGGYGYTF. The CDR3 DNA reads TGTGCCAGCAGTTCTACAGGGGGCGGCTATGGCTACACCTTC.

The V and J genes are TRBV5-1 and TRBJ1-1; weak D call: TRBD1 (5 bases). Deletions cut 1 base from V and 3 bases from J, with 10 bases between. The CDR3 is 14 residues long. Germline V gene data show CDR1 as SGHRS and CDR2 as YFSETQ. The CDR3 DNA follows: TGCGCCAGCAGCTTGCGGCCGGGGGACACTGAAGCTTTCTTT. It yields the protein CASSLRPGDTEAFF.

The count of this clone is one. The CDR3 nucleotides are TGTGCCAGCAGCGCGGGACTAGCGAGGGGTTGGGAGGAGCAGTACTTC. It translates to CASSAGLARGWEEQYF. The rearrangement uses TRBV9 and TRBJ2-7; 10 bases fit TRBD2. This CDR3 has 16 residues. With V trimmed by 3 bases and J by 7 bases, 13 bases remained unmatched. The germline V gene encodes CDR1 SGDLS and CDR2 YYNGEE.

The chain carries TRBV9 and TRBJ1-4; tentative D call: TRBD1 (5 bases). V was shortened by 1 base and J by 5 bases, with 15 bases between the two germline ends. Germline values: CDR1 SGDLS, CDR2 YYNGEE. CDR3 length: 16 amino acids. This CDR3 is CASSVLLAGRNEKLFF. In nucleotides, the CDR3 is TGTGCCAGCAGCGTATTGTTGGCAGGGCGAAATGAAAAACTGTTTTTT.

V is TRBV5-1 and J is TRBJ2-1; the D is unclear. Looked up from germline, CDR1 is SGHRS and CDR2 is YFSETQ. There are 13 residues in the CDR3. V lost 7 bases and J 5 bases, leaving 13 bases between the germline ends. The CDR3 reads CASASSGHNEQFF. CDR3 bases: TGCGCCAGCGCCAGCTCAGGTCACAATGAGCAGTTCTTC.

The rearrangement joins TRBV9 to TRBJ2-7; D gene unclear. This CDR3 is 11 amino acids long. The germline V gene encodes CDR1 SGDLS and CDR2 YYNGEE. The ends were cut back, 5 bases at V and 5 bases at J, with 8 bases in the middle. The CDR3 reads CASRVGHEQYF. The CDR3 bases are TGTGCCAGCAGGGTTGGCCACGAGCAGTACTTC.

The CDR3 here is CASSAQTGRANYGYTF. The CDR3 region has the DNA TGTGCCAGCAGCGCCCAAACAGGGCGGGCTAACTATGGCTACACCTTC. This rearrangement joins TRBV9 to TRBJ1-2, with D tentatively TRBD1 (6 bases). The CDR3 has 16 amino acids. Deletions cut 3 bases from V and 0 bases from J, with 15 bases between. Germline V gene lookup returns CDR1 SGDLS and CDR2 YYNGEE.

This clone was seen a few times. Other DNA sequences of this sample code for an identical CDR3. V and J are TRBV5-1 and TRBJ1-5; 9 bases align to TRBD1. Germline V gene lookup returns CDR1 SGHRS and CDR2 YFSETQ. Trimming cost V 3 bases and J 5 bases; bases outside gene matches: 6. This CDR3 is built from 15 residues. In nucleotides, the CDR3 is TGCGCCAGCAGCTCCACAGGGGGCCCCTATCAGCCCCAGCATTTT. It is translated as CASSSTGGPYQPQHF.

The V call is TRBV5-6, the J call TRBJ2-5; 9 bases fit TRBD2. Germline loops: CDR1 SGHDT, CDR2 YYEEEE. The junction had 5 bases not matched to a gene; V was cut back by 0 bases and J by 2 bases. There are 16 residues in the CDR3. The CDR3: CASSLGVAGVQETQYF. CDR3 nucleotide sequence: TGTGCCAGCAGCTTGGGGGTAGCGGGGGTACAAGAGACCCAGTACTTC. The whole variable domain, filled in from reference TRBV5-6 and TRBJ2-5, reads DAGVTQSPTHLIKTRGQQVTLRCSPKSGHDTVSWYQQALGQGPQFIFQYYEEEERQRGNFPDRFSGHQFPNYSSELNVNALLLGDSALYLCASSLGVAGVQETQYFGPGTRLLVL.

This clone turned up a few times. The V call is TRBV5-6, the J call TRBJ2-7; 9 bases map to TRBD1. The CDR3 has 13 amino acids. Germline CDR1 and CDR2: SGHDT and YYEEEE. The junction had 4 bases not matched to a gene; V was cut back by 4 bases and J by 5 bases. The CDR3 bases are TGTGCCAGCAGCCGGACAGGGGTACACGAGCAGTACTTC. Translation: CASSRTGVHEQYF.

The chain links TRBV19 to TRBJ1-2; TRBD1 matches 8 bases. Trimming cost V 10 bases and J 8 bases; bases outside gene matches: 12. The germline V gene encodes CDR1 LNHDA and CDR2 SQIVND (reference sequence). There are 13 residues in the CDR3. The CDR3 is CATGQGAGWGYTF. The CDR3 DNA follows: TGTGCCACTGGACAGGGAGCGGGGTGGGGCTACACCTTC.

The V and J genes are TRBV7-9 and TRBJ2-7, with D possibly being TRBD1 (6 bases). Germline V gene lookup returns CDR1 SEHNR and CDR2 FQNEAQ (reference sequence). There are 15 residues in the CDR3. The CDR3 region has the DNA TGTGTCTTACTTGGACAGAGCCCAAGAGGCTACGAGCAGTACTTC. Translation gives CVLLGQSPRGYEQYF.

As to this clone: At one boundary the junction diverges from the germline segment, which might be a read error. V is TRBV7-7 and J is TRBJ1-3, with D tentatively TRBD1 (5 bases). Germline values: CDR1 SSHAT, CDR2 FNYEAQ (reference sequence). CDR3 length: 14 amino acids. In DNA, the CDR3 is TGTGCTAGCACTTTAAGGACAACTGGAAACACCATATATTTT. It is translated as CASTLRTTGNTIYF.

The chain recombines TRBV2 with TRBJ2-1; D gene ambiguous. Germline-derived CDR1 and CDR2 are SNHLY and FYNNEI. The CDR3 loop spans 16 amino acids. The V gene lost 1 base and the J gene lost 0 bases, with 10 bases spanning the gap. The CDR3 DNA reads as TGTGCCAGCAGTGAAGGCCTATTACCCTCCTACAATGAGCAGTTCTTC. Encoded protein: CASSEGLLPSYNEQFF.

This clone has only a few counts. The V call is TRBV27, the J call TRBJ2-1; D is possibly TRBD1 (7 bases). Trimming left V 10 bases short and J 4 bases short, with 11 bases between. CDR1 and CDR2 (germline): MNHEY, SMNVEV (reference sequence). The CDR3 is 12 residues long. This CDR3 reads CATRGAYNEQFF. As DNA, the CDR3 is TGTGCCACCAGGGGGGCGTACAATGAGCAGTTCTTC.

The CDR3 loop is CASSIGEWPHNSPLHF. The CDR3 DNA reads TGTGCCAGTAGTATCGGGGAATGGCCCCATAATTCACCCCTCCACTTT. The rearrangement uses TRBV19 and TRBJ1-6; the D is unclear. Trimming pared 3 bases from V and 5 bases from J, leaving 14 bases between. Germline CDR1 and CDR2: LNHDA and SQIVND (reference sequence). The CDR3 covers 16 residues.

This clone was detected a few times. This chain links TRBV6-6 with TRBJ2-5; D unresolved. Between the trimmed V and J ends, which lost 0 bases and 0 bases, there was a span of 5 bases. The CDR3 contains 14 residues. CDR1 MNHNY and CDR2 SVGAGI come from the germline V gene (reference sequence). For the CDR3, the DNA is TGTGCCAGCAGTTACTCTGGCAACCAAGAGACCCAGTACTTC. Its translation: CASSYSGNQETQYF.

The chain's CDR3 is CASSLTSYEQYF. For the CDR3, the DNA is TGTGCCAGCAGCCTTACTAGCTACGAGCAGTACTTC. V is TRBV11-2 and J is TRBJ2-7, with D maybe TRBD2 (5 bases). Looked up from germline, CDR1 is SGHAT and CDR2 is FQNNGV. The ends were cut back, 5 bases at V and 3 bases at J, with 8 bases in the middle. This CDR3 is built from 12 residues.

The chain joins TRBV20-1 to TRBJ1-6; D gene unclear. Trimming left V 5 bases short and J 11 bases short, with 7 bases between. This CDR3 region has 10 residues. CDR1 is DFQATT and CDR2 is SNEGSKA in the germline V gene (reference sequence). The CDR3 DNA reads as TGCAGTGCTTCCCGGGCACCCCTCCACTTT. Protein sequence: CSASRAPLHF.

The CDR3 protein is CASSILPGQGTYEQYF. The CDR3 coding sequence is TGTGCCAGTAGTATCCTTCCGGGACAGGGAACCTACGAGCAGTACTTC. The V and J genes are TRBV19 and TRBJ2-7, with 9 bases matching TRBD1. The CDR3 sequence is 16 residues long. From germline, CDR1 is LNHDA and CDR2 SQIVND (reference sequence). The ends lost 3 bases at V and 2 bases at J; junction bases unmatched: 8.

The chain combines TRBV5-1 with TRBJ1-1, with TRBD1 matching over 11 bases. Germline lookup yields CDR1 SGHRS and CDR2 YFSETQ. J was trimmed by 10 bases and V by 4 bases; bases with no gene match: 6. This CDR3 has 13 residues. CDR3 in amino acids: CASSDGQGARAFF. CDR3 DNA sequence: TGCGCCAGCAGCGATGGACAGGGGGCGCGAGCTTTCTTT.

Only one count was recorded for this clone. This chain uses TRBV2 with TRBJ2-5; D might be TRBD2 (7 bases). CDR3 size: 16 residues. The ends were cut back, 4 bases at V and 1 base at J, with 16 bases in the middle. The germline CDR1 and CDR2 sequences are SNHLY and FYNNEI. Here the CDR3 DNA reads TGTGCCAGCAGTGGGGGGGTCGGGGGGCCCCAAGAGACCCAGTACTTC. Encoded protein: CASSGGVGGPQETQYF.

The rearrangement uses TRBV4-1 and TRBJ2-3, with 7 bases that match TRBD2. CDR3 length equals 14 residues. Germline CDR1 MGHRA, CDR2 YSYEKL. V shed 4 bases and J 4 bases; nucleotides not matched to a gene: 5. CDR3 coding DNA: TGCGCCAGCAGCCCCCTCCGGGGGGCAGATACGCAGTATTTT. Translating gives CASSPLRGADTQYF.

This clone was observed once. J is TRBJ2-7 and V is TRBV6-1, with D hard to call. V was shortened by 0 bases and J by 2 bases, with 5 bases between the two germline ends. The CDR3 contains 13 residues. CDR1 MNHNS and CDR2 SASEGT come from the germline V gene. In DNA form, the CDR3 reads TGTGCCAGCAGTGAAGCGAGGACCTACGAGCAGTACTTC. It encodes CASSEARTYEQYF.

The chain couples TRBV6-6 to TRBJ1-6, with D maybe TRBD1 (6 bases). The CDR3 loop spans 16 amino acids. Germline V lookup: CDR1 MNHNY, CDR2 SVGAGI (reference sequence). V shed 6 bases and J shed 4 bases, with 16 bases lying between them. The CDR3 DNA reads TGTGCCAGCAGGATTAGGACAGTATTTTATAATTCACCCCTCCACTTT. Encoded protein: CASRIRTVFYNSPLHF.

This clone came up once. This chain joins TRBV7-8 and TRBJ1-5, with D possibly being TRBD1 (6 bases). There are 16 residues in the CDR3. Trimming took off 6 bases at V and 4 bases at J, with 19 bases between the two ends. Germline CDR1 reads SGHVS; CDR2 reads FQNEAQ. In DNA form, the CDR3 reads TGTGCCAGCAGTCCATATGTCGGACAGATTAATCAGCCCCAGCATTTT. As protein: CASSPYVGQINQPQHF.

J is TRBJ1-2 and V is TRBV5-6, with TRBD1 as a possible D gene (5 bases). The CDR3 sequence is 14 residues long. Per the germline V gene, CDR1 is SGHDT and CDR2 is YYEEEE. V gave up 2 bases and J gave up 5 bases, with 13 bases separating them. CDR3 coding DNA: TGTGCCAGCAGCTTAGATGGGGGGGGATATGGCTACACCTTC. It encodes CASSLDGGGYGYTF.

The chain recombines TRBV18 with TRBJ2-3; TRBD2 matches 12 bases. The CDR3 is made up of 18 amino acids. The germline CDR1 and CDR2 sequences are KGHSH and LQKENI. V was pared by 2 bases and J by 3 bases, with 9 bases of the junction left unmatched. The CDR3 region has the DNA TGTGCCAGCTCACCAGTTTTCCTAGCGGGGGGGACAACAGATACGCAGTATTTT. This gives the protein CASSPVFLAGGTTDTQYF.